This T cell receptor (beta chain) emerged from a study of blood T cell repertoires in COVID-19. Measured with immunoSEQ multiplex PCR; TCRdb has only the in-frame clones, and not every one. The table lists more than 300,000 clones, about 90% of them singletons, with about 2% in the top ten. Trimming took 4 bases from V and 3 from J; bases not matched to a gene: 3. Germline V gives CDR1 LGHDT, CDR2 YNNKEL (reference sequence). CDR3 length: 15 residues. The chain couples TRBV3-1 (or the pseudogene TRBV3-2) to TRBJ2-7, with 13 bases matching TRBD2. What was sequenced was peripheral blood. This TCR was recovered from a woman aged 25 to 39 with COVID-19, enrolled during active disease. The CDR3: CASSPGTSGDYEQYV. The CDR3 nucleotides read TGTGCCAGCAGCCCAGGGACTAGCGGGGACTACGAGCAGTACGTC.